This entry features one TCR beta chain sequence. The data belong to a study of shared clonotypes between healthy human individuals. Libraries were prepared by immunoSEQ multiplex PCR; TCRdb keeps only in-frame clonotypes and omits some of them. Of fewer than 1 million clones listed, 90% to 98% are singletons. Per the germline V gene, CDR1 is MNHNS and CDR2 is SASEGT. With 6 bases removed from V and 4 bases from J, the gap between germline ends came to 15 bases. CDR3 length equals 14 residues. CD8 cells classed as naive were CD45RO-negative and positively selected for CCR7, excluding terminally differentiated effector memory CD45RA+ cells.

The sequence came from a man in his thirties or forties in good health. Input material: naive CD8+ T cells sorted from blood. This rearrangement joins TRBV6-1 to TRBJ2-5, with D perhaps TRBD1 (5 bases). DNA for the CDR3: TGTGCCAGCAGCCCCCCAGGGATAGGAGAGACCCAGTACTTC. The encoded protein is CASSPPGIGETQYF.